The rows below give T cell receptor beta chains drawn from one sample of a study of T cell responses to AZD1222 COVID-19 vaccine. TCRdb's copy holds only in-frame clones and misses some; the assay was immunoSEQ multiplex PCR. Found here are tens of thousands of clones, 75% to 95% of them singletons; the top ten hold 4.5%. The source material was peripheral blood, sampled on day 0 of MenACWY control vaccination. These receptors were taken from an adult in good health. Both conserved end residues are part of each CDR3. Each record gives: J gene, clone size, D gene, V gene, CDR3 DNA, CDR3 protein. The D gene is left open where the match is weak. Part of the rows lack a size; the others show once, few, many or a class for expanded clones.

TRBJ2-7	.	.	TRBV2	TGTGCCAGCTTCTCCCGGGAGAGGAGGCAGTACTTC	CASFSRERRQYF
TRBJ1-1	.	.	TRBV5-4	TGTGCCAGCACGGGGGCAGGGTTGAACACTGAAGCTTTCTTT	CASTGAGLNTEAFF
TRBJ2-7	.	.	TRBV4-2	TGTGCCAGCAGCCCCAAATTACAGACGGTCTACGAGCAGTACTTC	CASSPKLQTVYEQYF
TRBJ2-2	.	.	TRBV5-4	TGTGCCAGCAGCAGCGGGACAGGTTACACCGGGGAGCTGTTTTTT	CASSSGTGYTGELFF
TRBJ2-7	.	.	TRBV4-3	TGCGCCAGCAGCCAAGATTTCGGGACAACCCTATACGAGCAGTACTTC	CASSQDFGTTLYEQYF
TRBJ2-1	.	TRBD2	TRBV10-1	TGCGCCAGCAGTGAGTCAGGGACTAGAAGTGCCCACAATGAGCAGTTCTTC	CASSESGTRSAHNEQFF
TRBJ2-7	.	.	TRBV6-5	TGTGCCAGCCGGGGCAGGTTCGACGGGCAGTACTTC	CASRGRFDGQYF
TRBJ1-3	.	.	TRBV9	TGTGCCAGCAGCGTAGCACTTTCTAGCTCTGGAAACACCATATATTTT	CASSVALSSSGNTIYF
TRBJ2-1	.	.	TRBV10-3	TGTGCCACCACGGGCGCGAATGAGCAGTTCTTC	CATTGANEQFF
TRBJ2-3	.	TRBD2	TRBV29-1	TGCAGCGTTGCGCAGTTAAGTAGCGGGAGCACAGATACGCAGTATTTT	CSVAQLSSGSTDTQYF
TRBJ1-2	.	.	TRBV2	TGTGCCAGCAGTGTGGGGGGATGGGGGGCGGGCTACACCTTC	CASSVGGWGAGYTF
TRBJ1-1	once	.	TRBV19	TGTGCCAGTAGTATAGGAGACATGAACACTGAAGCTTTCTTT	CASSIGDMNTEAFF
TRBJ2-3	.	TRBD2	TRBV3-1/TRBV3-2	TGTGCCAGCAGCCTTGGGAGGGCCGATACGCAGTATTTT	CASSLGRADTQYF
TRBJ2-3	.	TRBD1	TRBV7-6	TGTGCCAGCAGCCCTCCGGGACAGGGGAGGGATACGCAGTATTTT	CASSPPGQGRDTQYF
TRBJ2-7	.	.	TRBV9	TGTGCCAGCAGCTCACGGGGGAGCTCCTACGAGCAGTACTTC	CASSSRGSSYEQYF
TRBJ1-6	.	.	TRBV14	TGTGCCAGCAGCCAACAAGGGATCCCAGGGAGATCACCCCTCCACTTT	CASSQQGIPGRSPLHF
TRBJ1-2	.	TRBD1	TRBV7-2	TGTGCCAGCATCCAGGCGACAGGGGTGGAATATGGCTACACCTTC	CASIQATGVEYGYTF
TRBJ1-4	.	TRBD1	TRBV7-9	TGTGCCAGCAGCCCCATGGGGACAGGGGTTAATGAAAAACTGTTTTTT	CASSPMGTGVNEKLFF
TRBJ1-1	.	.	TRBV9	TGTGCCAGCAGCGTAGGACAAGAGCAGCTAACTGAAGCTTTCTTT	CASSVGQEQLTEAFF
TRBJ1-2	.	TRBD1	TRBV18	TGTGCCAGCTCACCACCATCACAGGGGTTACATGGCTACACCTTC	CASSPPSQGLHGYTF
TRBJ1-4	once	.	TRBV5-4	TGTGCCAGCAGCGTTCCCCGTGGGTTTGGTGAAAAACTGTTTTTT	CASSVPRGFGEKLFF